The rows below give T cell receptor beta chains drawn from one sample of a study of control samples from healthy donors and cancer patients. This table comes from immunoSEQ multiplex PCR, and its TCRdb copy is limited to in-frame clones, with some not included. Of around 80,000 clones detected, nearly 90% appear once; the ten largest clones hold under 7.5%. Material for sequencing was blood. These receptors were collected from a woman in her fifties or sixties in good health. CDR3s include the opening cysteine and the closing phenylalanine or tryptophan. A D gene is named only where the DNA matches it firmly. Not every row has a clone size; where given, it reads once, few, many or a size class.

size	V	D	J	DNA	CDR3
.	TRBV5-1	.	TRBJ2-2	TGCGCCAGCAGCTTGGACCCTTTGAACACCGGGGAGCTGTTTTTT	CASSLDPLNTGELFF
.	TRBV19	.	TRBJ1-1	TGTGCCAGTACCCCCCGTTTTAGGGACACTGAAGCTTTCTTT	CASTPRFRDTEAFF
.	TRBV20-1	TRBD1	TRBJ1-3	TGCAGTGCTAGTGACAGGGGGCGAAACACCATATATTTT	CSASDRGRNTIYF
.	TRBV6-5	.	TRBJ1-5	TGTGCCAGCAGTCCTAGGGGGGCGCAGCCCCAGCATTTT	CASSPRGAQPQHF
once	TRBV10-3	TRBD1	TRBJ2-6	TGTGCCATCAGTTGGGGGACAGGGCAGTCCTCCGGGGCCAACGTCCTGACTTTC	CAISWGTGQSSGANVLTF
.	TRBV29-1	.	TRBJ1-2	TGCAGCGTTGAGGAACATGGCTACACCTTC	CSVEEHGYTF
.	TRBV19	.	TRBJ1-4	TGTGCCAGTAGTATAGTCGGGTCGCGAAAGGGGGAAAAACTGTTTTTT	CASSIVGSRKGEKLFF
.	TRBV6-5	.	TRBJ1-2	TGTGCCAGCAGTTACTCGTCTCTAGGAAGGGGGGGCTACACCTTC	CASSYSSLGRGGYTF
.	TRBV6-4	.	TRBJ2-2	TGTGCCAGCAGTGACTCCGGTATAGCCGGGGAGCTGTTTTTT	CASSDSGIAGELFF
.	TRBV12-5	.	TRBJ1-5	TGTGCTAGTGGTACTGACGGGGTAAACCAGCCCCAGCATTTT	CASGTDGVNQPQHF
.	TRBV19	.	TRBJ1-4	TGTGCCAGTCAAATAGGATGGGGAGAAAAACTGTTTTTT	CASQIGWGEKLFF
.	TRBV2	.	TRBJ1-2	TGTGCCAGCTTAGAGGACCGACCCTATGGCTACACCTTC	CASLEDRPYGYTF
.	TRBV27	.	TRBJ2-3	TGTGCCAGCAGTTTCGGTCCAACTAGCACAGATACGCAGTATTTT	CASSFGPTSTDTQYF
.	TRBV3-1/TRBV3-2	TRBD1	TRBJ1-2	TGTGCCAGCAGCCAAGATCCGGCAGGGGGACAGTATGGCTACACCTTC	CASSQDPAGGQYGYTF
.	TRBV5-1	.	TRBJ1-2	TGCGCCAGCACCGGGCGCGACCCCTATGGCTACACCTTC	CASTGRDPYGYTF
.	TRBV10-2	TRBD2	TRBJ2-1	TGCGCCAGCAGTGCCGCGGGGGACTCCAACAATGAGCAGTTCTTC	CASSAAGDSNNEQFF
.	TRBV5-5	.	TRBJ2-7	TGTGCCAGCAGCCCTTACGGAAACTACGAGCAGTACTTC	CASSPYGNYEQYF
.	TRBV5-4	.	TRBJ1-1	TGTGCCAGCAGGGGCGTAGGTCTCACTGAAGCTTTCTTT	CASRGVGLTEAFF
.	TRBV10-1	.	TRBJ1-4	TGCGCCAGCAGTGAGTCGAAGGCGGACGGTGAAAAACTGTTTTTT	CASSESKADGEKLFF
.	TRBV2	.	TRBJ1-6	TGTGCCAGCAGTGAAAAAGGTGGAGCTCGACCCCTCCACTTT	CASSEKGGARPLHF